This is a list of T cell receptor beta chains from one sample in a study of T cell clusters in autoimmune cytopenias. TCRdb re-called the multiplex PCR reads, yielding one record per CDR3 amino acid sequence without DNA. The sample shows around 1,600 distinct CDR3 sequences, and under 75% sits with its ten largest clones. The sequencing input was peripheral blood. The source of these receptors is a human donor with an autoimmune cytopenia, with autoimmune hepatitis or in good health (not recorded which). The CDR3 runs from the conserved cysteine through the conserved F or W. A clone size is listed for some rows: how often the clone was seen (once, few, many), or a class if it is expanded.

v_gene: TRBV13; abundance: medium-sized; j_gene: TRBJ2-1; CDR3aa: CASSSGLVGPNEQFF
v_gene: TRBV29-1; abundance: medium-sized; j_gene: TRBJ2-4; CDR3aa: CSVRSGLNIQYF
v_gene: TRBV5-5; abundance: .; j_gene: TRBJ1-1; CDR3aa: CASRQITGTGRTEAFF
v_gene: TRBV29-1; abundance: medium-sized; j_gene: TRBJ2-7; CDR3aa: CSVGQGGPYEQYF
v_gene: TRBV19; abundance: .; j_gene: TRBJ1-6; CDR3aa: CASSTRDRGSSVRNSPLHF
v_gene: TRBV28; abundance: .; j_gene: TRBJ1-6; CDR3aa: CASSRVGISPLHF
v_gene: TRBV12-3/TRBV12-4; abundance: medium-sized; j_gene: TRBJ1-1; CDR3aa: CASSLDAGVFF
v_gene: TRBV6-5; abundance: large; j_gene: TRBJ1-2; CDR3aa: CASSYSETGVYSAGYTF
v_gene: TRBV19; abundance: medium-sized; j_gene: TRBJ2-2; CDR3aa: CASTPTEQAPYANTGELFF
v_gene: TRBV11-1; abundance: medium-sized; j_gene: TRBJ2-1; CDR3aa: CASNPGSSSYNEQFF
v_gene: TRBV6-1; abundance: .; j_gene: TRBJ1-4; CDR3aa: CASERGATNEKLFF
v_gene: TRBV27; abundance: medium-sized; j_gene: TRBJ1-5; CDR3aa: CASSPTGPDQPQHF
v_gene: TRBV6-1; abundance: .; j_gene: TRBJ1-2; CDR3aa: CASSTGGGWVDYGYTF
v_gene: TRBV27; abundance: medium-sized; j_gene: TRBJ2-7; CDR3aa: CASRWGQGAYEQYF
v_gene: TRBV5-4; abundance: medium-sized; j_gene: TRBJ2-2; CDR3aa: CASSFDSRTGELFF
v_gene: TRBV24-1; abundance: medium-sized; j_gene: TRBJ1-1; CDR3aa: CATAADLNTEAFF
v_gene: TRBV5-6; abundance: medium-sized; j_gene: TRBJ1-4; CDR3aa: CASSSITGGELFF
v_gene: TRBV6-2/TRBV6-3; abundance: .; j_gene: TRBJ2-7; CDR3aa: CASSETGTSYEQYF
v_gene: TRBV5-4; abundance: .; j_gene: TRBJ1-5; CDR3aa: CASSLQGTNQPQHF
v_gene: TRBV19; abundance: medium-sized; j_gene: TRBJ2-1; CDR3aa: CASSINTGNNEQFF
v_gene: TRBV19; abundance: medium-sized; j_gene: TRBJ2-5; CDR3aa: CASSIFAQETQYF
v_gene: TRBV4-1; abundance: .; j_gene: TRBJ1-5; CDR3aa: CASSQEGPGGGQPQHF
v_gene: TRBV20-1; abundance: .; j_gene: TRBJ1-5; CDR3aa: CSARVGTANQPQHF
v_gene: TRBV6-5; abundance: large; j_gene: TRBJ2-3; CDR3aa: CASSLGSRTDTQYF
v_gene: TRBV27; abundance: .; j_gene: TRBJ1-1; CDR3aa: CASSLVSGRGTEAFF
v_gene: TRBV6-5; abundance: medium-sized; j_gene: TRBJ2-1; CDR3aa: CASSGVAGGHPEQFF
v_gene: TRBV5-1; abundance: .; j_gene: TRBJ1-3; CDR3aa: CASSLGGEGNTIYF
v_gene: TRBV6-2/TRBV6-3; abundance: .; j_gene: TRBJ2-5; CDR3aa: CASIYDPFTGTSGLETQYF
v_gene: TRBV12-3/TRBV12-4; abundance: .; j_gene: TRBJ1-1; CDR3aa: CASSLEQINTEAFF
v_gene: TRBV6-5; abundance: medium-sized; j_gene: TRBJ1-1; CDR3aa: CASSAQGQNTEAFF
v_gene: TRBV29-1; abundance: large; j_gene: TRBJ2-2; CDR3aa: CSAVGTRPTGELFF
v_gene: TRBV29-1; abundance: medium-sized; j_gene: TRBJ2-7; CDR3aa: CSVETDRGGYEQYF
v_gene: TRBV11-2; abundance: .; j_gene: TRBJ2-1; CDR3aa: CASSPGQGFNEQFF
v_gene: TRBV12-3/TRBV12-4; abundance: medium-sized; j_gene: TRBJ2-3; CDR3aa: CASSHSGVTDTQYF
v_gene: TRBV12-3/TRBV12-4; abundance: medium-sized; j_gene: TRBJ2-3; CDR3aa: CASSNRDTTDTQYF
v_gene: TRBV12-3/TRBV12-4; abundance: .; j_gene: TRBJ1-1; CDR3aa: CASSQNMNTEAFF
v_gene: TRBV7-6; abundance: .; j_gene: TRBJ2-6; CDR3aa: CASSLVGGLGANVLTF
v_gene: TRBV6-1; abundance: .; j_gene: TRBJ1-2; CDR3aa: CASSARDRGYGYTF
v_gene: TRBV5-4; abundance: .; j_gene: TRBJ2-7; CDR3aa: CASSSRSGYGPPVYEQYF
v_gene: TRBV21-1; abundance: medium-sized; j_gene: TRBJ2-2; CDR3aa: CATVYEAGVNTGELFF
v_gene: TRBV19; abundance: medium-sized; j_gene: TRBJ2-3; CDR3aa: CASSIGQSTDTQYF
v_gene: TRBV19; abundance: medium-sized; j_gene: TRBJ1-2; CDR3aa: CASSTQGFEAYGYTF
v_gene: TRBV27; abundance: medium-sized; j_gene: TRBJ2-2; CDR3aa: CASSPTVTGELFF
v_gene: TRBV10-3; abundance: medium-sized; j_gene: TRBJ2-2; CDR3aa: CATLKGGNTGELFF
v_gene: TRBV6-5; abundance: medium-sized; j_gene: TRBJ1-5; CDR3aa: CASSPRQSQNQPQHF